This TCR beta chain comes out of a study of blood T cell repertoires in COVID-19 (dated by TCRdb to about 2020). Study-level background: The collaborator samples originated in the United States, Italy and Spain and spanned the acute and convalescent phases of COVID-19. The material from the prospective study consisted of cDNA or gDNA derived from T cells, B-cell-depleted T cells, or PBMCs. The dataset comprised deeply sampled blood TCRbeta repertoires from subjects exposed to, actively infected with, or recovered from COVID-19. The repertoires were released in a freely available public database intended as a resource for research on the immune response to SARS-CoV-2. Samples came from the ongoing ImmuneRACE study (first 160 participants) plus 1,254 subjects from 6 global collaborators. Sample metadata almost always included a de-identified subject ID, COVID-19 status, age in years and sex. HLA class I and class II types, where available, came from metadata supplied by the sample provider rather than from assay-based typing. Broader findings and caveats from the paper: The amount of clinical and demographic metadata varied by source and participant and was provided uncurated.

Trimming accounts for 5 bases at V and 8 bases at J, while the number of junction bases matched to no gene is 17. The germline V gene specifies SGHDN as CDR1 and FVKESK as CDR2. From its cysteine to its phenylalanine, the CDR3 spans 17 amino acids. Solely the CDR3 DNA is kept, with 51 bases framed from the first base. One collaborating source in Seattle enrolled patients during active infection and followed them longitudinally through the course of disease. Whole blood was collected in K2EDTA tubes by collaborating institutions according to the institutions' own protocols. For TCRbeta analysis, collaborators shipped samples as frozen whole blood, isolated PBMCs, or DNA extracted from either of those sample types. A note on this clone: Which antigen it targets is not known. No per-base quality is available; no much larger clone lies one base away.

TCRbeta CDR3 regions were amplified from genomic DNA by means of the immunoSEQ Assay, a bias-controlled multiplex PCR. Per the authors' processing: The number of nucleated cells in each sample was estimated from the amplification of reference gene primers within the assay. To quantify the absolute abundance of each unique TCRbeta CDR3 rearrangement, sequence reads were collapsed and filtered. For each sample, productive Simpson clonality was calculated as the square root of Simpson's diversity index over productive rearrangements. What TCRdb holds here is the immuneACCESS table cut down to in-frame rearrangements. Part of the clones is not present; checked against another copy, under half of the missing clones reflect an unresolved V gene, and the others are unexplained. The DNA was the basis for D and trimming; V, J and clone size are from that table. Present in this sample are 55,000 to 75,000 clones, 55% to 80% of which were seen just once. Of the sample, more than 4% is held by the ten largest clones.

The material sequenced was peripheral blood. The clonotype comes from a woman between 70 and 85 years old with COVID-19, enrolled during active disease. The sequence is built from TRBV14 and TRBJ2-1, and TRBD2 aligns with 8 junction nucleotides. For the CDR3, the sequence is CASSKRNRGGWIDEQFF. The nucleotide sequence reads TGTGCCAGCAGCAAACGGAATCGGGGGGGCTGGATCGATGAGCAGTTCTTC. When the CDR3 is completed using the reference TRBV14 and TRBJ2-1 genes on either side, the full variable domain is EAGVTQFPSHSVIEKGQTVTLRCDPISGHDNLYWYRRVMGKEIKFLLHFVKESKQDESGMPNNRFLAERTGGTYSTLKVQPAELEDSGVYFCASSKRNRGGWIDEQFFGPGTRLTVL.